The next 16 T cell receptor beta chains were all read from a single sample in a study of T cells in Graves' hyperthyroidism and ophthalmopathy. RNA transcripts provided the source from which TCR beta CDR3 regions were amplified. TCR CDR3 regions were first amplified by RT-PCR with HTBI primers. TCRdb used MiXCR to reprocess the multiplex PCR reads, holding one entry per CDR3 protein. This table has a few hundred thousand distinct CDR3 sequences, 12% to 15% appearing once. The sequenced sample consisted of blood. The origin of the receptors is a woman aged 40 to 50 with Graves' hyperthyroidism.

The chain carries TRBV10-3 and TRBJ2-4, with TRBD1 matching 9 bases. Germline trimming cut 5 bases from V and 8 bases from J; bases unmatched to any gene: 4. Germline lookup yields CDR1 ENHRY and CDR2 SYGVKD. The CDR3 loop spans 13 amino acids. The CDR3 DNA is TGTGCCATCAGTAAACAGGGGGCTGACATTCAGTACTTC. It yields the protein CAISKQGADIQYF.

This clonotype was seen only a few times. This rearrangement joins TRBV4-1 to TRBJ1-3; D is possibly TRBD1 (5 bases). The CDR3 is made up of 12 amino acids. Germline lookup yields CDR1 MGHRA and CDR2 YSYEKL. V lost 4 bases to trimming and J lost 10 bases, with 11 bases between them. CDR3 loop: CASSLTGGTIYF. CDR3 nucleotide sequence: TGCGCCAGCAGCCTCACAGGTGGGACCATATATTTT.

This clonotype was observed at least ten times. The chain employs TRBV3-1 and TRBJ2-5, with D perhaps TRBD2 (5 bases). The CDR3 runs to 15 residues. In germline, CDR1 is LGHDT, CDR2 YNNKEL (reference sequence). Trimming took off 1 base at V and 5 bases at J, with 14 bases between the two ends. The CDR3 nucleotides are TGTGCCAGCAGCCAAGGAGGGCGGAAACTGGAGACCCAGTACTTC. The encoded protein is CASSQGGRKLETQYF.

This chain connects TRBV4-1 to TRBJ1-3, with 7 bases lining up with TRBD1. The CDR3 has 14 residues. The V gene's germline CDR1 is MGHRA and CDR2 YSYEKL. With 3 bases clipped from V and 4 bases from J, the junction kept 3 bases outside the gene matches. The CDR3, as DNA: TGCGCCAGCAGCCATAGACAGGGCGGAAACACCATATATTTT. This sequence encodes CASSHRQGGNTIYF.

The genes are TRBV5-5 and TRBJ1-6; D remains ambiguous. CDR1 is SGHKS and CDR2 is YYEKEE in the germline V gene (reference sequence). CDR3 length equals 15 residues. With 4 bases removed from V and 7 bases from J, the gap between germline ends came to 15 bases. The CDR3 region has the DNA TGTGCCAGCAGCAGAGACAAGTATAACAATTCACCCCTCCACTTT. This gives the protein CASSRDKYNNSPLHF.

This clonotype has a count of ten or more. J is TRBJ1-1 and V is TRBV7-9, with 8 bases aligning to TRBD1. This CDR3 is built from 13 residues. With 6 bases clipped from V and 1 base from J, the junction kept 1 base outside the gene matches. Germline CDR1 is SEHNR and CDR2 is FQNEAQ (reference sequence). The CDR3 DNA reads TGTGCCAGCAGGACAGGGGAGAACACTGAAGCTTTCTTT. Translating gives CASRTGENTEAFF. The complete variable domain, with remaining parts taken from reference TRBV7-9 and TRBJ1-1, reads DTGVSQNPRHKITKRGQNVTFRCDPISEHNRLYWYRQTLGQGPEFLTYFQNEAQLEKSRLLSDRFSAERPKGSFSTLEIQRTEQGDSAMYLCASRTGENTEAFFGQGTRLTVV.

At least ten counts were recorded for this clonotype. CDR3 coding DNA: TGTGCCTGGAACAGCCTGAATTCACCCCTCCACTTT. Encoded protein: CAWNSLNSPLHF. V is TRBV30 and J is TRBJ1-6; D is uncertain. The CDR3 contains 12 residues. Trimming shortened V by 4 bases and J by 7 bases, and 8 bases separated the two germline ends. Germline CDR1 GTSNPN, CDR2 SVGIG (reference sequence).

This clonotype was seen repeatedly, ten times or more. This chain uses TRBV2 with TRBJ2-2; TRBD1 aligns across 8 bases. Germline CDR1 is SNHLY and CDR2 is FYNNEI. The CDR3 is made up of 14 amino acids. The trim removed 7 bases at V and 6 bases at J, leaving 7 bases unmatched. The CDR3 DNA sequence: TGTGCCAGCAAGGCAGGGGGCGCCGCCGGGGAGCTGTTTTTT. It is translated as CASKAGGAAGELFF.

Many counts were recorded for this clonotype. The chain recombines TRBV11-3 with TRBJ2-1, with 8 bases fitting TRBD1. Germline trimming cut 5 bases from V and 6 bases from J; bases unmatched to any gene: 12. CDR3 length: 16 amino acids. Germline CDR1 SGHNT, CDR2 YENEEA. CDR3 nucleotides: TGTGCCAGCAGCCCTAGAGAGACAGGGGCGCGCAATGAGCAGTTCTTC. This translates into CASSPRETGARNEQFF.

This clonotype was observed at least ten times. The chain has TRBV30 and TRBJ2-7; 11 bases are shared with TRBD1. The germline CDR1 and CDR2 sequences are GTSNPN and SVGIG (reference sequence). The CDR3 length is 13 residues. The V gene end was trimmed by 0 bases and the J gene end by 6 bases; junction bases not matched to a gene: 1. DNA of the CDR3: TGTGCCTGGAGTGTTGGGACAGGGGGCGAGCAGTACTTC. It yields the protein CAWSVGTGGEQYF. Together with reference TRBV30 and TRBJ2-7, the CDR3 gives the full variable domain: SQTIHQWPATLVQPVGSPLSLECTVEGTSNPNLYWYRQAAGRGLQLLFYSVGIGQISSEVPQNLSASRPQDRQFILSSKKLLLSDSGFYLCAWSVGTGGEQYFGPGTRLTVT.

This clonotype was observed at least ten times. The chain combines TRBV28 with TRBJ2-1; possibly TRBD1 for D (6 bases). The CDR3 contains 17 residues. V gave up 1 base and J gave up 9 bases, with 22 bases separating them. Germline V gives CDR1 MDHEN, CDR2 SYDVKM. The CDR3 region has the DNA TGTGCCAGCAGTTTATCCCCCGGACGGACAGTCGCCCGTGAGCAGTTCTTC. It translates to CASSLSPGRTVAREQFF.

The sample holds many counts of this clonotype. V is TRBV28 and J is TRBJ2-2; 7 positions agree with TRBD2. Germline values: CDR1 MDHEN, CDR2 SYDVKM. The length of the CDR3 is 18 residues. Trimming removed 1 base from V and 3 bases from J; junction bases left unmatched: 11. CDR3 sequence: CASSLLGGSPRDTGELFF. The CDR3 DNA sequence: TGTGCCAGCAGTTTATTGGGCGGGAGCCCACGGGACACCGGGGAGCTGTTTTTT. The variable domain in full, with the rest retrieved from reference TRBV28 and TRBJ2-2, is DVKVTQSSRYLVKRTGEKVFLECVQDMDHENMFWYRQDPGLGLRLIYFSYDVKMKEKGDIPEGYSVSREKKERFSLILESASTNQTSMYLCASSLLGGSPRDTGELFFGEGSRLTVL.

This clonotype showed up just a few times. V and J are TRBV30 and TRBJ2-1; perhaps TRBD1 as D (6 bases). CDR1 is GTSNPN, CDR2 SVGIG, per germline (reference sequence). This CDR3 spans 13 amino acids. V gave up 3 bases and J gave up 8 bases, with 14 bases separating them. The CDR3 here is CAWRGTTWDEQFF. The CDR3 DNA sequence: TGTGCCTGGAGAGGGACAACATGGGATGAGCAGTTCTTC.

This clonotype has a handful of counts. This chain links TRBV25-1 with TRBJ1-2; possibly TRBD1 for D (5 bases). The CDR3 spans 14 residues. Trimming took 3 bases from V and 7 from J, leaving 15 bases between them. CDR1 is MGHDK and CDR2 is SYGVNS in the germline V gene. This CDR3 reads CASSDLRGGGGYTF. The DNA of the CDR3 is TGTGCCAGCAGTGACCTTAGGGGCGGTGGTGGCTACACCTTC.

This clonotype occurred many times. The V and J genes are TRBV28 and TRBJ2-3; 7 positions match TRBD2. In germline, CDR1 is MDHEN, CDR2 SYDVKM. J lost 3 bases, V lost 7 bases, and 10 bases had no gene match. The CDR3 contains 15 residues. The CDR3 is CASTISGIGTDTQYF. The CDR3 DNA reads TGTGCCAGCACTATCAGCGGGATCGGGACAGATACGCAGTATTTT.

This clonotype has at least ten counts. This chain uses TRBV18 with TRBJ2-7; D assignment may be TRBD1 or TRBD2 (5 bases each). The CDR3 covers 14 residues. Germline values: CDR1 KGHSH, CDR2 LQKENI. V shed 3 bases and J shed 3 bases, with 12 bases lying between them. The CDR3 region has the DNA TGTGCCAGCTCACCGGGGGTAGCGCGCTACGAGCAGTACTTC. It codes for CASSPGVARYEQYF.